This T cell receptor (beta chain) was observed in a study of CD8 T cells in Susac syndrome. Random hexamers primed reverse transcription of roughly 0.5 to 1 ug RNA. Amplification of TCR beta CDR3 spanned 54 Vbeta and 13 Jbeta via immunoSEQ multiplex PCR. TCRdb reprocessed the immunoSEQ multiplex PCR reads with MiXCR, giving one entry per CDR3 protein. The table includes approximately 160,000 distinct CDR3 sequences, about 94% detected once. TEMRA cells underwent FACS enrichment and CD8+ and CD4+ T cells underwent negative isolation. The CDR3 sequence is 16 residues long. V was shortened by 1 base and J by 0 bases, with 9 bases between the two germline ends. Germline V CDR1 and CDR2: SGHTA, FQGNSA.

Sequences were obtained from CD4+ T cells from PBMCs. The clonotype originates from a human donor in good health. V and J are TRBV7-2 and TRBJ2-2, with a possible D match to TRBD1 (6 bases). CDR3 coding DNA: TGTGCCAGCAGCTTAGTTTCAGGGGCGAACACCGGGGAGCTGTTTTTT. Its translation: CASSLVSGANTGELFF.